This T cell receptor beta chain was observed in a study of T cell responses to AZD1222 COVID-19 vaccine. Study outcomes and limitations: Repertoires were obtained only post-peak T cell response. Clonal diversity was possibly underestimated; the donors were predominantly white British and more often female.

Concerning this clone itself: No antigen is known for it.

The assay was immunoSEQ multiplex PCR, and TCRdb's table has in-frame clones only and misses some. Here the sample spans about 160,000 clones, over 75% being singletons. The material sequenced was peripheral blood, taken 28 days after the second AZD1222 dose. This receptor was identified in an adult who received the AZD1222 COVID-19 vaccine.

In nucleotides, the CDR3 is TGTGCCAGCAGGTATCGGGACCCCAAAAGGTCGCAGTTCTTC. This encodes CASRYRDPKRSQFF. The chain employs TRBV2 and TRBJ2-1; D tentatively reads TRBD1 or TRBD2 (5 bases each). There are 14 residues in the CDR3. Germline values: CDR1 SNHLY, CDR2 FYNNEI. The germline V and J ends were trimmed by 6 bases and 12 bases, with 21 bases remaining between them.